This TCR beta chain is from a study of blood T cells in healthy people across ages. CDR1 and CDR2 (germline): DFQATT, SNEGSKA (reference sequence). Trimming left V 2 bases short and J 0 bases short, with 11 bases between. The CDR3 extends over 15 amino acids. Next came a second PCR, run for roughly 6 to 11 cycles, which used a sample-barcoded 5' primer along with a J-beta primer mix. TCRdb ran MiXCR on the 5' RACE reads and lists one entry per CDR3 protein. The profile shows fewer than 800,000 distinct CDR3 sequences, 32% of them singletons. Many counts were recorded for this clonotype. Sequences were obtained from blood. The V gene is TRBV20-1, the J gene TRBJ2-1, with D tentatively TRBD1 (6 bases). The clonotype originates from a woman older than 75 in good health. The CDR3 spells CSARTTGSSYNEQFF. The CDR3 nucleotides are TGCAGTGCTAGAACTACAGGGAGCTCCTACAATGAGCAGTTCTTC.